These 12 T cell receptor beta chains came from one sample sequenced in a study of shared clonotypes between healthy human individuals. Positively selected for CCR7, the CD45RO-negative cells used as naive CD8 cells excluded terminally differentiated effector memory CD45RA+ cells. TCRdb's table, derived via immunoSEQ multiplex PCR, lists solely in-frame clones and lacks some. The sample yields millions of clones, around 96% seen once. Sequencing used naive CD8+ T cells sorted from blood. These receptors were taken from a man between 18 and 29 years old in good health.

This chain joins TRBV6-5 and TRBJ1-6; D is unclear. Between the trimmed V and J ends, which lost 5 bases and 8 bases, there was a span of 10 bases. The CDR3 has 13 amino acids. Germline V gene data show CDR1 as MNHEY and CDR2 as SVGAGI. The CDR3: CASSTGRDSPLHF. CDR3 in DNA: TGTGCCAGCAGTACTGGGCGCGATTCACCCCTCCACTTT.

There are a few counts of this clone. The CDR3 loop is CASGPGDQPQHF. CDR3 nucleotide sequence: TGTGCCAGCGGGCCCGGCGATCAGCCCCAGCATTTT. This rearrangement joins TRBV25-1 to TRBJ1-5; D ambiguous. The CDR3 has 12 amino acids. The V gene's germline CDR1 is MGHDK and CDR2 SYGVNS. Trimming took off 8 bases at V and 5 bases at J, with 10 bases between the two ends.

CDR3 in DNA: TGTGCCAGCAGTCCGCGAACCGGAGGCTACGAGCAGTACTTC. This encodes CASSPRTGGYEQYF. J is TRBJ2-7 and V is TRBV7-2; D perhaps matches TRBD2 (5 bases). Between the trimmed V and J ends, which lost 6 bases and 3 bases, there was a span of 15 bases. Germline V gene lookup returns CDR1 SGHTA and CDR2 FQGNSA. The CDR3 extends over 14 amino acids.

This clone was found once. This chain uses TRBV9 with TRBJ2-7; 9 nucleotides match TRBD1. With 6 bases clipped from V and 2 bases from J, the junction kept 9 bases outside the gene matches. The length of the CDR3 is 15 residues. Per germline, CDR1 SGDLS and CDR2 YYNGEE. The CDR3 spells CASIGWGTGTYEQYF. The CDR3 region has the DNA TGTGCCAGCATAGGGTGGGGGACAGGGACCTACGAGCAGTACTTC. Variable domain in full (rest from reference TRBV9 and TRBJ2-7): DSGVTQTPKHLITATGQRVTLRCSPRSGDLSVYWYQQSLDQGLQFLIQYYNGEERAKGNILERFSAQQFPDLHSELNLSSLELGDSALYFCASIGWGTGTYEQYFGPGTRLTVT.

The V call is TRBV5-6, the J call TRBJ2-3, with 10 bases matching TRBD2. The CDR3 length is 17 residues. The germline gives CDR1 SGHDT, CDR2 YYEEEE. Trimming at V came to 4 bases and at J to 5 bases, leaving 13 bases not matched to a gene. The CDR3 here is CASSPLSLAGAIDTQYF. The CDR3 DNA is TGTGCCAGCAGCCCGCTAAGCCTAGCGGGAGCAATAGATACGCAGTATTTT.

The CDR3 is CASSEEPGEEKLFF. The CDR3 bases are TGTGCCAGCAGTGAAGAGCCGGGAGAGGAAAAACTGTTTTTT. This sequence joins TRBV6-1 and TRBJ1-4; no clear D gene. Germline CDR1 reads MNHNS; CDR2 reads SASEGT. CDR3 size: 14 residues. The germline V and J ends were trimmed by 1 base and 8 bases, with 11 bases remaining between them.

The V and J genes are TRBV7-9 and TRBJ2-4; weak D call: TRBD2 (6 bases). This CDR3 is built from 16 residues. The germline V gene encodes CDR1 SEHNR and CDR2 FQNEAQ (reference sequence). With 1 base removed from V and 2 bases from J, the gap between germline ends came to 12 bases. The CDR3 DNA is TGTGCCAGCAGCTTAGGGGGGGACCGCACCAAAAACATTCAGTACTTC. As protein: CASSLGGDRTKNIQYF.

The chain is built from TRBV15 and TRBJ2-1; 13 bases map to TRBD2. Trimming took 5 bases from V and 9 from J; bases not matched to a gene: 7. The germline CDR1 and CDR2 sequences are LNHNV and YYDKDF (reference sequence). The CDR3 length is 15 residues. CDR3 in amino acids: CATSGGLAGAGEQFF. The CDR3 nucleotides read TGTGCCACCAGCGGAGGACTAGCGGGAGCAGGTGAGCAGTTCTTC.

Remarks on this clone: Additional DNA sequences in this sample encode the identical CDR3. The V call is TRBV7-9, the J call TRBJ1-1; D is undetermined. Germline V gene data show CDR1 as SEHNR and CDR2 as FQNEAQ (reference sequence). V was clipped by 5 bases and J by 1 base, with 5 bases between them. This CDR3 comprises 12 residues. As DNA, the CDR3 is TGTGCCAGCAGCCTCTGGAACACTGAAGCTTTCTTT. Translated, it gives CASSLWNTEAFF.

This clone came up once. This chain uses TRBV9 with TRBJ2-7, with no clear D. There are 14 residues in the CDR3. The germline gives CDR1 SGDLS, CDR2 YYNGEE. V shed 0 bases and J shed 6 bases, with 13 bases lying between them. CDR3 coding DNA: TGTGCCAGCAGCGTAGAGCCAGCTATCCCCGAGCAGTACTTC. This sequence encodes CASSVEPAIPEQYF.

This chain's CDR3 is CASSLSPGQGGDYEQYF. The CDR3 DNA follows: TGTGCCAGCAGTTTATCCCCGGGACAGGGTGGAGACTACGAGCAGTACTTC. The rearrangement links TRBV27 to TRBJ2-7, with 9 bases aligning to TRBD1. V lost 0 bases to trimming and J lost 3 bases; unmatched junction nucleotides: 9. This CDR3 has 17 amino acids. Germline assignment: CDR1 MNHEY and CDR2 SMNVEV (reference sequence).

The chain carries TRBV4-3 and TRBJ2-1; D unresolved. The CDR3 contains 13 residues. Per germline, CDR1 LGHNA and CDR2 YSLEER. V was shortened by 1 base and J by 8 bases, with 9 bases between the two germline ends. The CDR3 protein is CASSQGGSDEQFF. In nucleotides, the CDR3 is TGCGCCAGCAGCCAAGGGGGATCCGATGAGCAGTTCTTC.